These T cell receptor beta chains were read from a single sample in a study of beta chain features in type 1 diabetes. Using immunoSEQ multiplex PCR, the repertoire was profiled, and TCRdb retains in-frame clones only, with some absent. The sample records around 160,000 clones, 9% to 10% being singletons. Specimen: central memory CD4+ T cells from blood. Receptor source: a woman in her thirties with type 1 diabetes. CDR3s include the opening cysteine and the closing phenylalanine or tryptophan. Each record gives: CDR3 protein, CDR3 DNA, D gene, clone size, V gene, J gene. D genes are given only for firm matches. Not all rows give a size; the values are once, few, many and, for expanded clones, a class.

CDR3aa: CAWRARGNSYEQYF
CDR3nt: TGTGCCTGGAGAGCTAGGGGCAACTCCTACGAGCAGTACTTC
d_gene: .
abundance: few
v_gene: TRBV30
j_gene: TRBJ2-7

CDR3aa: CASSQEVGNRLYEQYF
CDR3nt: TGCGCCAGCAGCCAAGAGGTCGGGAATAGGCTCTACGAGCAGTACTTC
d_gene: .
abundance: .
v_gene: TRBV4-1
j_gene: TRBJ2-7

CDR3aa: CASSLVQGAGYTF
CDR3nt: TGTGCCAGCAGCTTAGTACAGGGGGCAGGCTACACCTTC
d_gene: TRBD1
abundance: .
v_gene: TRBV7-8
j_gene: TRBJ1-2

CDR3aa: CASSQQGANTEAFF
CDR3nt: TGTGCCAGCAGCCAACAGGGAGCGAACACTGAAGCTTTCTTT
d_gene: .
abundance: .
v_gene: TRBV2
j_gene: TRBJ1-1

CDR3aa: CASSSPGWGTGNGYEQYF
CDR3nt: TGTGCCAGCAGTTCACCCGGCTGGGGGACAGGGAATGGCTACGAGCAGTACTTC
d_gene: TRBD1
abundance: .
v_gene: TRBV28
j_gene: TRBJ2-7

CDR3aa: CASSQGPEGTQYF
CDR3nt: TGCGCCAGCAGCCAAGGACCCGAGGGGACCCAGTACTTC
d_gene: .
abundance: .
v_gene: TRBV4-1
j_gene: TRBJ2-5

CDR3aa: CSVEVQGGETQYF
CDR3nt: TGCAGCGTTGAAGTACAGGGTGGAGAGACCCAGTACTTC
d_gene: .
abundance: many
v_gene: TRBV29-1
j_gene: TRBJ2-5

CDR3aa: CASSQAFPGVRGEQFF
CDR3nt: TGTGCCAGCAGCCAAGCTTTCCCCGGAGTGCGCGGCGAGCAGTTCTTC
d_gene: .
abundance: .
v_gene: TRBV4-2
j_gene: TRBJ2-1

CDR3aa: CASSRELAGTLTGELFF
CDR3nt: TGTGCCAGCTCACGAGAACTAGCGGGCACCCTCACCGGGGAGCTGTTTTTT
d_gene: TRBD2
abundance: few
v_gene: TRBV18
j_gene: TRBJ2-2

CDR3aa: CASSALGSSYNEQFF
CDR3nt: TGTGCCAGCAGCGCTCTAGGGAGCTCCTACAATGAGCAGTTCTTC
d_gene: .
abundance: few
v_gene: TRBV11-2
j_gene: TRBJ2-1

CDR3aa: CASSGRTGPYEQYF
CDR3nt: TGTGCCAGCAGTGGGAGGACGGGTCCCTACGAGCAGTACTTC
d_gene: .
abundance: few
v_gene: TRBV6-5
j_gene: TRBJ2-7

CDR3aa: CASSYFGAGANVLTF
CDR3nt: TGTGCCAGCAGTTACTTTGGGGCCGGGGCCAACGTCCTGACTTTC
d_gene: .
abundance: few
v_gene: TRBV6-5
j_gene: TRBJ2-6

CDR3aa: CASSPNGEAGGEQFF
CDR3nt: TGTGCCAGCTCACCGAACGGGGAGGCCGGGGGTGAGCAGTTCTTC
d_gene: .
abundance: few
v_gene: TRBV18
j_gene: TRBJ2-1

CDR3aa: CASGSGSLQGHEQFF
CDR3nt: TGCGCCAGCGGGAGCGGGAGCCTCCAGGGCCATGAGCAGTTCTTC
d_gene: TRBD2
abundance: few
v_gene: TRBV4-1
j_gene: TRBJ2-1

CDR3aa: CASSQEVLAGATGELFF
CDR3nt: TGTGCCAGCAGCCAAGAAGTACTAGCGGGAGCCACCGGGGAGCTGTTTTTT
d_gene: TRBD2
abundance: .
v_gene: TRBV4-2
j_gene: TRBJ2-2

CDR3aa: CASSFQQGFNYGYTF
CDR3nt: TGTGCCAGCAGCTTTCAGCAGGGCTTTAACTATGGCTACACCTTC
d_gene: .
abundance: few
v_gene: TRBV7-9
j_gene: TRBJ1-2

CDR3aa: CASSLAGGGQETQYF
CDR3nt: TGTGCTAGCAGTCTAGCGGGAGGCGGCCAAGAGACCCAGTACTTC
d_gene: TRBD2
abundance: few
v_gene: TRBV7-7
j_gene: TRBJ2-5

CDR3aa: CASSKDSADNNEQFF
CDR3nt: TGTGCCAGCAGCAAGGACAGTGCGGACAACAATGAGCAGTTCTTC
d_gene: .
abundance: many
v_gene: TRBV7-9
j_gene: TRBJ2-1

CDR3aa: CSVEGAGGANEQYF
CDR3nt: TGCAGCGTTGAGGGGGCAGGGGGCGCGAACGAGCAGTACTTC
d_gene: TRBD1
abundance: .
v_gene: TRBV29-1
j_gene: TRBJ2-7

CDR3aa: CASSDTTSGANEQFF
CDR3nt: TGTGCCAGCAGTGACACGACTAGCGGTGCTAATGAGCAGTTCTTC
d_gene: TRBD2
abundance: few
v_gene: TRBV2
j_gene: TRBJ2-1

CDR3aa: CASSPDIFGSNQPQHF
CDR3nt: TGTGCCAGCTCACCCGACATCTTTGGGAGCAATCAGCCCCAGCATTTT
d_gene: .
abundance: few
v_gene: TRBV18
j_gene: TRBJ1-5

CDR3aa: CASSRQALNQPQHF
CDR3nt: TGTGCCAGCAGCCGACAGGCTCTCAATCAGCCCCAGCATTTT
d_gene: .
abundance: few
v_gene: TRBV28
j_gene: TRBJ1-5

CDR3aa: CSVELTSGSNEQFF
CDR3nt: TGCAGCGTTGAGTTAACTAGCGGGAGCAATGAGCAGTTCTTC
d_gene: TRBD2
abundance: .
v_gene: TRBV29-1
j_gene: TRBJ2-1

CDR3aa: CASSRGTGAGANVLTF
CDR3nt: TGCGCCAGCAGCCGAGGTACAGGGGCTGGGGCCAACGTCCTGACTTTC
d_gene: TRBD1
abundance: .
v_gene: TRBV5-1
j_gene: TRBJ2-6

CDR3aa: CAWTRTGTNTGELFF
CDR3nt: TGTGCCTGGACCCGGACAGGGACCAACACCGGGGAGCTGTTTTTT
d_gene: TRBD1
abundance: few
v_gene: TRBV30
j_gene: TRBJ2-2

CDR3aa: CASSGTGILYEQYF
CDR3nt: TGTGCCAGCAGTGGGACAGGGATATTGTACGAGCAGTACTTC
d_gene: TRBD1
abundance: few
v_gene: TRBV7-9
j_gene: TRBJ2-7

CDR3aa: CASGLAGFNEQFF
CDR3nt: TGCGCCAGCGGACTAGCGGGTTTCAATGAGCAGTTCTTC
d_gene: TRBD2
abundance: .
v_gene: TRBV5-1
j_gene: TRBJ2-1

CDR3aa: CATSRGAGTYEQYF
CDR3nt: TGTGCCACCAGCAGAGGAGCAGGAACCTACGAGCAGTACTTC
d_gene: .
abundance: few
v_gene: TRBV15
j_gene: TRBJ2-7

CDR3aa: CASSLQGGYEQYF
CDR3nt: TGTGCCAGCAGCTTACAGGGCGGCTACGAGCAGTACTTC
d_gene: .
abundance: few
v_gene: TRBV7-6
j_gene: TRBJ2-7

CDR3aa: CASSLLGYEQYF
CDR3nt: TGTGCCAGCAGTCTCCTAGGCTACGAGCAGTACTTC
d_gene: .
abundance: few
v_gene: TRBV28
j_gene: TRBJ2-7

CDR3aa: CASRPAGAQETQYF
CDR3nt: TGTGCCAGTAGACCAGCAGGGGCCCAAGAGACCCAGTACTTC
d_gene: .
abundance: few
v_gene: TRBV19
j_gene: TRBJ2-5

CDR3aa: CASSHISGSYNEQFF
CDR3nt: TGCGCCAGCAGCCATATTAGCGGCTCCTACAATGAGCAGTTCTTC
d_gene: .
abundance: .
v_gene: TRBV5-1
j_gene: TRBJ2-1

CDR3aa: CASSLGQVEYGYTF
CDR3nt: TGCGCCAGCAGCTTGGGGCAGGTGGAATATGGCTACACCTTC
d_gene: .
abundance: .
v_gene: TRBV5-1
j_gene: TRBJ1-2

CDR3aa: CAWSRAVEDTQYF
CDR3nt: TGTGCCTGGAGTAGAGCGGTCGAGGATACGCAGTATTTT
d_gene: .
abundance: few
v_gene: TRBV30
j_gene: TRBJ2-3

CDR3aa: CAWEQGYEEKLFF
CDR3nt: TGTGCCTGGGAACAGGGGTACGAGGAAAAACTGTTTTTT
d_gene: TRBD1
abundance: few
v_gene: TRBV30
j_gene: TRBJ1-4

CDR3aa: CSVVRGAGELFF
CDR3nt: TGCAGCGTTGTACGGGGGGCCGGGGAGCTGTTTTTT
d_gene: TRBD2
abundance: few
v_gene: TRBV29-1
j_gene: TRBJ2-2

CDR3aa: CATSREVDRRKHF
CDR3nt: TGTGCCACCAGCAGGGAGGTTGACCGCCGCAAGCATTTT
d_gene: .
abundance: .
v_gene: TRBV15
j_gene: TRBJ1-5

CDR3aa: CASSQDLAGKEQFF
CDR3nt: TGTGCCAGCAGCCAGGATTTAGCGGGAAAGGAGCAGTTCTTC
d_gene: TRBD2
abundance: few
v_gene: TRBV7-2
j_gene: TRBJ2-1

CDR3aa: CASSEQQYTEAFF
CDR3nt: TGTGCCAGCAGCGAGCAACAGTACACTGAAGCTTTCTTT
d_gene: .
abundance: .
v_gene: TRBV9
j_gene: TRBJ1-1

CDR3aa: CASSFLAGGNTGELFF
CDR3nt: TGTGCCAGCAGCTTCCTAGCGGGAGGGAACACCGGGGAGCTGTTTTTT
d_gene: TRBD2
abundance: .
v_gene: TRBV5-6
j_gene: TRBJ2-2

CDR3aa: CASSLDRVEQFF
CDR3nt: TGTGCCAGCAGCTTAGATCGAGTTGAGCAGTTCTTC
d_gene: .
abundance: .
v_gene: TRBV11-3
j_gene: TRBJ2-1

CDR3aa: CASSFLGTSEETQYF
CDR3nt: TGCGCCAGCAGCTTCCTCGGGACTAGCGAGGAGACCCAGTACTTC
d_gene: TRBD2
abundance: .
v_gene: TRBV5-1
j_gene: TRBJ2-5

CDR3aa: CASSLRTGPNEQFF
CDR3nt: TGCGCCAGCAGCCTTCGGACAGGGCCGAATGAGCAGTTCTTC
d_gene: TRBD1
abundance: few
v_gene: TRBV5-1
j_gene: TRBJ2-1

CDR3aa: CASSSGTSGSSYNEQFF
CDR3nt: TGTGCCAGCAGCTCCGGGACTAGCGGTAGCTCCTACAATGAGCAGTTCTTC
d_gene: TRBD2
abundance: few
v_gene: TRBV11-1
j_gene: TRBJ2-1

CDR3aa: CASSVDPRQGYSTDTQYF
CDR3nt: TGTGCCAGCAGCGTAGACCCCCGGCAGGGTTACAGCACAGATACGCAGTATTTT
d_gene: .
abundance: .
v_gene: TRBV9
j_gene: TRBJ2-3

CDR3aa: CASSPRTGRDYGYTF
CDR3nt: TGTGCCAGCAGTCCGCGGACAGGGCGAGACTATGGCTACACCTTC
d_gene: TRBD1
abundance: few
v_gene: TRBV28
j_gene: TRBJ1-2

CDR3aa: CASLDRGNQPQHF
CDR3nt: TGTGCCAGCCTGGACAGGGGAAATCAGCCCCAGCATTTT
d_gene: TRBD1
abundance: .
v_gene: TRBV19
j_gene: TRBJ1-5

CDR3aa: CSVVRTGSYEQYF
CDR3nt: TGCAGCGTTGTTAGGACAGGGTCCTACGAGCAGTACTTC
d_gene: TRBD1
abundance: few
v_gene: TRBV29-1
j_gene: TRBJ2-7

CDR3aa: CASSPRVYGYTF
CDR3nt: TGCGCCAGCAGTCCACGAGTCTATGGCTACACCTTC
d_gene: .
abundance: .
v_gene: TRBV23-1
j_gene: TRBJ1-2

CDR3aa: CASSIVRQGAGETQYF
CDR3nt: TGTGCCAGTAGTATAGTCCGACAGGGGGCAGGGGAGACCCAGTACTTC
d_gene: TRBD1
abundance: .
v_gene: TRBV19
j_gene: TRBJ2-5